The clone carrying this TCR beta chain was recorded a few times. Its antigen is still unknown. The same CDR3 is also encoded by other DNA sequences in this sample. The data were obtained in a study of beta chain features in type 1 diabetes. Study findings and constraints: All four CD4+ subsets of Type 1 diabetes patients contained TCRB CDR3s that were moderately but significantly shorter. With patients and controls alike, PCR might favor shorter templates to an equal degree.

Since all of the isolated RNA was reverse transcribed, expressed TCRB transcripts were what got sequenced. TCRdb's table, derived via immunoSEQ multiplex PCR, lists solely in-frame clones and lacks some. Of around 140,000 clones in the sample, 9% were seen once. CDR3 length: 14 amino acids. Per germline, CDR1 SGDLS and CDR2 YYNGEE. V dropped 0 bases and J dropped 2; count of bases not matched to a gene: 1. The sequence came from a man aged 30 to 45 with type 1 diabetes. The chain links TRBV9 to TRBJ2-7; 8 bases fit TRBD1. The sequenced sample consisted of central memory CD4+ T cells from blood. The CDR3 bases are TGTGCCAGCAGCGTAGGGACAGGGACCTACGAGCAGTACTTC. This encodes CASSVGTGTYEQYF.